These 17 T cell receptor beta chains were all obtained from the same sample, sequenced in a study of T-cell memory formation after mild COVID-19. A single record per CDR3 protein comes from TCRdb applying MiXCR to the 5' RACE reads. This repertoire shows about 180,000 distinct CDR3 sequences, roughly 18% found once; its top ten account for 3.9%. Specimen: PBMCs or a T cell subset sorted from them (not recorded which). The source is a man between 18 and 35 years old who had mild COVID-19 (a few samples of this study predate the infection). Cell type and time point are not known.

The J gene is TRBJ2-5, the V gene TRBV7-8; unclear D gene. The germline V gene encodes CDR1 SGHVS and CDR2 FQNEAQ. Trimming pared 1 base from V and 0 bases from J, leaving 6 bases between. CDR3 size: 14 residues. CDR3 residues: CASSLGVYQETQYF. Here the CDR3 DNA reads TGTGCCAGCAGCTTAGGGGTTTACCAAGAGACCCAGTACTTC.

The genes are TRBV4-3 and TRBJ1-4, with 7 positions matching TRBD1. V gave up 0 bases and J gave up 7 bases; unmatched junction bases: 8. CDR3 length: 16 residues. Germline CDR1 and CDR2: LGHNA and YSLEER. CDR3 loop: CASSQDPTGESEKLFF. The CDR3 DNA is TGCGCCAGCAGCCAAGATCCCACAGGGGAAAGTGAAAAACTGTTTTTT.

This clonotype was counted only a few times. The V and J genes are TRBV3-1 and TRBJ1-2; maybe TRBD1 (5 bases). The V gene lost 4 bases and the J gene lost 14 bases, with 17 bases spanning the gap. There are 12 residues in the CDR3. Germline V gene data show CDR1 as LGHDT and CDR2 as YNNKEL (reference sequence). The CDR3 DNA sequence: TGTGCCAGCAGCCTTTCGGGACCAAGAAGGACCTTC. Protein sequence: CASSLSGPRRTF. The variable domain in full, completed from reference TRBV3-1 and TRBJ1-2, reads DTAVSQTPKYLVTQMGNDKSIKCEQNLGHDTMYWYKQDSKKFLKIMFSYNNKELIINETVPNRFSPKSPDKAHLNLHINSLELGDSAVYFCASSLSGPRRTFGSGTRLTVV.

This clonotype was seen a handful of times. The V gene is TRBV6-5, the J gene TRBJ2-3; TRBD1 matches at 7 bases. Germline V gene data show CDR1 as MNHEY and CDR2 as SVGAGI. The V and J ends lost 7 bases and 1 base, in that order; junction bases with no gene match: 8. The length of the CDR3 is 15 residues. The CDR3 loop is CASKRTGLRTDTQYF. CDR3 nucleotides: TGTGCCAGCAAAAGGACAGGCCTACGCACAGATACGCAGTATTTT.

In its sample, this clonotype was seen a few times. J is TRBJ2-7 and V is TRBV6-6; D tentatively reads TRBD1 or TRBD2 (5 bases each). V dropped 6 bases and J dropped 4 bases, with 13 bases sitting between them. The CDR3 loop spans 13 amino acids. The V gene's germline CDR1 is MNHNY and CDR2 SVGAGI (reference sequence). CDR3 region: CASSWGPPYEQYV. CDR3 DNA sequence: TGTGCCAGCAGCTGGGGACCGCCGTACGAGCAGTACGTC.

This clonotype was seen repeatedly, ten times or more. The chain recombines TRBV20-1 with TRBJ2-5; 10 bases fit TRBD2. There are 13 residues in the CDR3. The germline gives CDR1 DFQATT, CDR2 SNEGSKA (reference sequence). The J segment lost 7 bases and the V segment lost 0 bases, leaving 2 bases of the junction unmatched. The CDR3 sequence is CSARDPSGRTQYF. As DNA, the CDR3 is TGCAGTGCTAGAGACCCTAGCGGGAGGACCCAGTACTTC.

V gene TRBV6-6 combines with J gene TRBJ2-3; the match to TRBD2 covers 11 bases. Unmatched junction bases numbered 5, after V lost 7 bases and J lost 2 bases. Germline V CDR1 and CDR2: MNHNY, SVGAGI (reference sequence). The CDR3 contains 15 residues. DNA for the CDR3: TGTGCCAGCACCATACTAGCGGGAGTCACAGATACGCAGTATTTT. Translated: CASTILAGVTDTQYF.

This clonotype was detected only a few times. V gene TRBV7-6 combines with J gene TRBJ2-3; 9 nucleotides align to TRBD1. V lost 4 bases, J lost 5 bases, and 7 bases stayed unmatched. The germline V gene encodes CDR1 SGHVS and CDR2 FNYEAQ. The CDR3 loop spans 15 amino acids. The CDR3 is CASSSGTGPGDTQYF. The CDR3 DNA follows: TGTGCCAGCAGCTCCGGGACAGGGCCAGGAGATACGCAGTATTTT. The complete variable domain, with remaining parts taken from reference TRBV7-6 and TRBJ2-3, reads GAGVSQSPRYKVTKRGQDVALRCDPISGHVSLYWYRQALGQGPEFLTYFNYEAQQDKSGLPNDRFSAERPEGSISTLTIQRTEQRDSAMYRCASSSGTGPGDTQYFGPGTRLTVL.

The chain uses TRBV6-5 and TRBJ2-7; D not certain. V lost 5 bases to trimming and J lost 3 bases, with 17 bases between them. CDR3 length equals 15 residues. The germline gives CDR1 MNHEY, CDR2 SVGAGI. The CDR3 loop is CASSPNLPGYYEQYF. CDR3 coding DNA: TGTGCCAGCAGTCCAAACCTGCCAGGATACTACGAGCAGTACTTC.

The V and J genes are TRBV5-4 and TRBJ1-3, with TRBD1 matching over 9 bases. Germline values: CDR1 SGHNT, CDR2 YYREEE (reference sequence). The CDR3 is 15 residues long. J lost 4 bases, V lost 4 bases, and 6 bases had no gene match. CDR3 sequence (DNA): TGTGCCAGCAGCACCCAGACAGGGGGAGGAAACACCATATATTTT. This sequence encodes CASSTQTGGGNTIYF.

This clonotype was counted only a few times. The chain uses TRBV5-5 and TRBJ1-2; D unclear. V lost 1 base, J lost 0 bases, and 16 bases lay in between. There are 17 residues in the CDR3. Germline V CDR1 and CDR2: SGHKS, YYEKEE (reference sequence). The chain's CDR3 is CASSLSTPRRANYGYTF. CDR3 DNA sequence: TGTGCCAGCAGCTTGTCTACCCCAAGGAGGGCTAACTATGGCTACACCTTC. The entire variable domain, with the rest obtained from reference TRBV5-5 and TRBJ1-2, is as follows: DAGVTQSPTHLIKTRGQQVTLRCSPISGHKSVSWYQQVLGQGPQFIFQYYEKEERGRGNFPDRFSARQFPNYSSELNVNALLLGDSALYLCASSLSTPRRANYGYTFGSGTRLTVV.

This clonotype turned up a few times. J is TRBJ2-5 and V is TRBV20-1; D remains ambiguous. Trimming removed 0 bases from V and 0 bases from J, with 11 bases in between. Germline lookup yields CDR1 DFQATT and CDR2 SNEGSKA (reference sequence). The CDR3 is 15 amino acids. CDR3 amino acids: CSARDRVVNQETQYF. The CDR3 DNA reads TGCAGTGCTAGAGATCGGGTGGTAAACCAAGAGACCCAGTACTTC.

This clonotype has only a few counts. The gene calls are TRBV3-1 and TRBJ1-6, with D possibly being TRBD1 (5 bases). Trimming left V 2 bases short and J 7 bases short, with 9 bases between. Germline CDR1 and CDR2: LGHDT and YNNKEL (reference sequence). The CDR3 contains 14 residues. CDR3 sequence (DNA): TGTGCCAGCAGCCAACAGGGTAAAAATTCACCCCTCCACTTT. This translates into CASSQQGKNSPLHF.

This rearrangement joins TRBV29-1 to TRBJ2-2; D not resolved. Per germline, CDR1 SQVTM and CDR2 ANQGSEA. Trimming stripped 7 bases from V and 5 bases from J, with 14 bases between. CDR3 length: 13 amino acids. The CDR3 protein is CSADQVRTGELFF. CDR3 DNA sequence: TGCAGCGCTGACCAGGTCCGTACCGGGGAGCTGTTTTTT.

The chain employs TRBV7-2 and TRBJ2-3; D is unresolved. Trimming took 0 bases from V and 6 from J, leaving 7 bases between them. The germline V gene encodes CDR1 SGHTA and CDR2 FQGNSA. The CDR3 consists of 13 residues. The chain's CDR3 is CASSLAGRDTQYF. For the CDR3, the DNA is TGTGCCAGCAGCTTAGCGGGAAGGGATACGCAGTATTTT.

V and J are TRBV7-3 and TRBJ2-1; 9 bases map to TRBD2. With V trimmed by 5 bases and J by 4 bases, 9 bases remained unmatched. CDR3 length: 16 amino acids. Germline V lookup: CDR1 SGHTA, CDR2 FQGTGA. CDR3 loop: CASSAHSGGAYNEQFF. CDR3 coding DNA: TGTGCCAGCAGCGCACATAGCGGGGGAGCTTACAATGAGCAGTTCTTC.

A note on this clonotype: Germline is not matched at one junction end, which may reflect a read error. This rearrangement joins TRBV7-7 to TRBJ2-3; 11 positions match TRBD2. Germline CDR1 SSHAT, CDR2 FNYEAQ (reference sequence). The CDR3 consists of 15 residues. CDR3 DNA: TGTGCTAGCAGCCCAGGACTAGCGGGCGAAGATACGCAGTATTTT. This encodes CASSPGLAGEDTQYF.